The present TCR beta chain was sequenced within a study of cytomegalovirus exposure and HLA in healthy donors (dated by TCRdb to about 2017). Looking at the study overall: An earlier analysis of several hundred of the donors reported approximately 290 Gb of sequence data and 117 million unique TCR beta sequences from about 180 million T cells. About 300 gigabases of sequencing data and some 85 million unique TCR sequences were included in an early release covering roughly 700 HLA-typed donors. Of the 300 to 500 genotyped donors, 65% to 90% were placed in the genetic ancestry cluster associated with self-reported Caucasian donors. The aim of the study was to test whether cataloging public T cell receptors could identify signatures of past pathogen exposure. Using immunosequencing, the study profiled T cell repertoires from 640 or so subjects and related those repertoires to cytomegalovirus serostatus. In addition to the first cohort of 666 subjects, a separate validation cohort of some 120 different subjects was used. High-throughput TCR immunosequencing, statistical association of individual TCRs with disease status, and machine learning were combined to predict cytomegalovirus infection status. A later analysis re-analyzed previously published TCR beta repertoires from several hundred donors and added high-resolution HLA genotyping to study TCR occurrence patterns. In the later analysis, no new phenotypic data were used to find candidate immune exposures; instead, reliance was placed on TCR beta sequences and their occurrence across donors. To decide whether each TCR beta V gene segment behaved as functional or pseudogenic, an earlier analysis of some 580 of the donors relied on high-throughput TCR beta sequencing. Donor age, sex, ethnicity and CMV serostatus were compiled alongside the repertoire data. A later genetic analysis used genome-wide SNP genotypes for about three fifths of the roughly 700 donors, treating that subset as a discovery cohort. Every discovery cohort repertoire had been produced on one sequencing platform. Both class I and class II loci were covered by HLA typing, at four-digit resolution. Typing coverage differed by locus: A, B, C, DRB1 and DQB1 were typed in roughly 629-630 donors, DQA1 in about 560, DPA1 in approximately 610, and DPB1 in approximately 450. Roughly five DR-DQ haplotypes were treated as single units for association and clustering because of strong linkage in the cohort. Among around 400 genotyped donors of the cohort, an average of roughly 240,000 unique TCR beta nucleotide sequences were sequenced per donor, roughly 20% of them non-productive.

Library prep was done by the immunoSEQ multiplex PCR assay. For the multiplex PCR, a mixture combining 60 forward primers for TCR Vbeta segments and 13 reverse primers for TCR Jbeta segments was used. The CDR3 region of rearranged TCR beta genes was amplified from genomic DNA by a multiplex PCR assay. Amplified TCR beta libraries were sequenced as 87-base-pair reads on the Illumina HiSeq System. The source study handled its data this way. A later analysis counted about 76 million unique TCR beta chains across the 666 repertoires, and around 12 million of these chains were shared by at least two donors. Raw reads were error-corrected and collapsed into unique sequences by a nearest-neighbor algorithm in which closely related sequences were merged to remove PCR and sequencing errors. Alignment of CDR3 sequences to IMGT reference sequences was used to assign V, D and J gene segments. For a sequence to be retained, a match of at least six nucleotides was required to both a V gene segment and a J gene segment. Rearrangements were classified as productive when the CDR3 lacked stop codons and remained in frame with V and J, and all other rearrangements were classified as non-productive. Following IMGT convention, CDR3 was defined as the stretch from the second conserved V-encoded cysteine to the conserved J-encoded phenylalanine. Sequences without an unambiguous match to a single V gene segment were excluded from the earlier analysis of about 630 of the donors. In an earlier analysis of some 590 of the donors, V segments were called functional above 56.7% productive rearrangements and were called segregating when the between-donor standard deviation exceeded 5%. A statistical classification framework was built for diagnosing cytomegalovirus status from the catalog of TCR beta chain sequences. In a later analysis, V and J genes were assigned by comparing TCR nucleotide sequences against IMGT/GENE-DB human TR gene sequences. The TCRdist pipeline was used in a later analysis to assign CDR3 sequences and most-parsimonious VDJ recombination scenarios. In a later analysis, each TCR beta chain was defined by its CDR3 amino acid sequence together with its V-gene family, and reads without a unique V-gene family were excluded. In a later analysis, around 650 highly shared, low-generation-probability nucleotide sequences were removed to address suspected cross-contamination and a sequencing artifact. For each public chain, a later analysis derived a clonal expansion index from normalized ranks of inferred template counts within each repertoire. A later analysis computed generation probabilities with a VDJ recombination model fitted to out-of-frame rearrangements, and checked the results against IGoR. In a later analysis, hypergeometric tests were used to score TCR-TCR, TCR-HLA and TCR-CMV co-occurrence, with a repertoire-size bias correction applied to TCR pairs. False discovery rates were estimated in a later analysis by permuting HLA or CMV assignments 20 times. In a later analysis, co-occurring TCRs were grouped using DBSCAN, with TCRdist sequence similarity added in when clustering inside HLA-allele-positive subsets. For co-occurrence clustering, repertoires with fewer than 30,000 or more than 120,000 public chains were excluded, along with a handful of repertoires with anomalous nucleotide sharing. The clones in this table, taken by TCRdb from immuneACCESS, are in-frame only. Not every clone is retained; where verified, under half of the shortfall comes from an unresolved V gene, and the cause of the rest is unknown. Clone size and V and J calls were adopted from that table, with D and trimming inferred from the DNA. The sample records 150,000 to 200,000 clones, around 80% of which are singletons. Around 2% of the sample goes to the ten largest clones.

With regard to this clone: The antigen it recognizes is unknown. The record has no base qualities; no much larger clone is one base away.

The study at large found these results: In a later analysis, several top co-occurrence clusters were reported to appear linked to parvovirus B19, influenza, CMV and Epstein-Barr virus. Assigning TCR associations to individual alleles was difficult when HLA alleles, especially DR and DQ, strongly co-occurred. Linkage disequilibrium might explain the correlated functional status among segregating V segments, but an unknown experimental factor could not be excluded. The presence/absence analyses assumed that sequencing depth was roughly uniform across donors, and that assumption may not be true. A further reported finding was that TCR beta sequences accurately predicted the HLA-A and HLA-B alleles for most subjects in the first cohort. A later analysis found that TCR association rates varied across HLA loci, with DRB1 alleles showing the most associated TCRs and HLA-C alleles the fewest. Most TCR sequences were observed very rarely across donors, whereas some public TCRs were present in many individuals. Immune exposure information for the cohort was limited to CMV serostatus. The classifier was reported to diagnose cytomegalovirus status with high specificity and sensitivity in both the original and validation cohorts. The study listed 150 to 200 TCR beta chains as associated with cytomegalovirus. An association between a missense DCLRE1C variant and V-gene and J-gene trimming of TCR beta chains was found in a later genetic analysis and replicated in an independent cohort. The authors suggested that the approach could potentially be extended to other disease states and immunological phenotypes. Because counts were too low, seventeen rarely observed V segments, including chromosome 9 orphons, were left out of the earlier analysis of several hundred of the donors. In an earlier analysis of approximately 590 of the donors, most TCR beta V segments appeared in productive rearrangements about 87% or about 30% of the time, broadly matching IMGT annotations. HLA typing was unavailable for some donors at each locus, so association tests used only the typed subset. A cluster of highly shared sequence variants was judged likely to be a technical artifact of the sequencing pipeline. In a later analysis, most CMV-associated TCR beta chains were found to appear HLA-restricted, with HLA associations seemingly driven largely by CMV exposure. Some IMGT-functional V segments, including TRBV6-2 and TRBV6-3, could not be told apart with the 87-base-pair reads, so those segments were excluded. According to a later genetic analysis, donors in an Asian-associated ancestry cluster had fewer N-insertions in productive TCRs than the approximately 710-donor mean. Three of the identified cytomegalovirus-associated TCR beta chains were confirmed in vitro to be specific for cytomegalovirus antigens. In a later analysis, HLA-associated TCR beta chains showed more clonal expansion and lower generation probabilities than non-associated chains that were equally common. In a later analysis, around 17,000 TCR beta sequences were associated with specific HLA alleles at a false discovery rate of 0.05. This cohort had only TCR beta chains sequenced, and the lack of alpha or paired-chain data limited which features could be detected.

The cohort comprised around 690 healthy bone marrow donors. At the time of sampling, all cohort members were nominally healthy, though unrecorded immune exposures were likely present. The donor tested CMV seronegative, placing the donor among the approximately 400 seronegative members of the cohort. Each donor provided a peripheral blood sample, and peripheral blood mononuclear cells were used for TCR beta sequencing. The Qiagen DNeasy Blood Extraction Kit was used to extract genomic DNA from the blood cell samples. Spanning cysteine to phenylalanine, the CDR3 consists of 16 amino acids. Only the CDR3 DNA stays, 48 bases, in frame from base 1. The germline V end is reduced by 2 bases and the J end by 7 bases; junction bases left unmatched: 8. According to the germline V gene, CDR1 reads SGHTA and CDR2 reads FQGNSA.

The sequence joins TRBV7-2 to TRBJ2-5, with 12 bases in between that match TRBD1. The sample comprised PBMCs. The clonotype was recovered from a young man in good health and CMV-seronegative. The encoded CDR3 is CASSLMGQGARRTQYF. The DNA reads as follows: TGTGCCAGCAGCTTAATGGGACAGGGGGCTCGGAGGACCCAGTACTTC. The entire variable domain, with the stretches around the CDR3 drawn from the reference TRBV7-2 and TRBJ2-5 proteins, is GAGVSQSPSNKVTEKGKDVELRCDPISGHTALYWYRQSLGQGLEFLIYFQGNSAPDKSGLPSDRFSAERTGGSVSTLTIQRTQQEDSAVYLCASSLMGQGARRTQYFGPGTRLLVL.